This is a list of T cell receptor beta chains from one sample in a study of blood T cell repertoires in COVID-19. Measured with immunoSEQ multiplex PCR; TCRdb has only the in-frame clones, and not every one. The repertoire consists of under 200,000 clones, with about four fifths occurring once and the leading ten covering 8.1%. Input material: peripheral blood. All receptors come from a woman between 55 and 75 years old with COVID-19, enrolled during active disease. The CDR3 runs from the conserved cysteine through the conserved F or W.

V,J,CDR3
TRBV5-1,TRBJ1-4,CASSLEQNNEKLFF
TRBV19,TRBJ2-6,CASTPLGESGANVLTF
TRBV5-1,TRBJ2-2,CASSSTSGGAVGELFF
TRBV7-9,TRBJ2-1,CASSLGLAGGRNEQFF
TRBV2,TRBJ1-3,CASSRDSYSGNTIYF
TRBV6-5,TRBJ1-1,CASSYSGGTEAFF
TRBV19,TRBJ1-2,CASSTDRGANYGYTF
TRBV27,TRBJ1-2,CASSLSQDRGGSYTF
TRBV28,TRBJ2-7,CASSLGAYEQYF
TRBV6-2/TRBV6-3,TRBJ1-2,CASSEPARAAGTF
TRBV19,TRBJ2-7,CASSIGGANEQYF
TRBV6-6,TRBJ1-1,CASSYSGRVFTEAFF
TRBV12-5,TRBJ2-5,CASAVRGGETQYF
TRBV6-5,TRBJ2-1,CASRTSPSYNEQFF
TRBV25-1,TRBJ1-2,CASCRGGAYGYTF
TRBV7-9,TRBJ2-3,CASDRDWDTQYF
TRBV7-5,TRBJ2-5,CARSSGPRGGETQYF
TRBV7-2,TRBJ1-1,CASSFQLNTEAFF
TRBV15,TRBJ2-3,CATSRDRRGYYTDTQYF
TRBV5-5,TRBJ1-3,CASSLRGGSAGNTIYF
TRBV5-1,TRBJ1-2,CASSLSPSTGWANNYGYTF
TRBV9,TRBJ2-1,CASSPRGGISYNEQFF
TRBV10-3,TRBJ1-2,CAISESKTGSYGYTF
TRBV2,TRBJ2-1,CASSALAGTSGRVEQFF
TRBV7-9,TRBJ1-5,CASSSQSINQPQHF
TRBV4-3,TRBJ2-2,CASSQGTGGPDTGELFF
TRBV6-1,TRBJ2-4,CASSAILAGGRGAKNIQYF
TRBV7-9,TRBJ1-1,CASSLAGGVGAFF
TRBV5-1,TRBJ2-5,CASSLGTSGGFRETQYF
TRBV28,TRBJ1-5,CASRRDRGLNQPQHF
TRBV11-3,TRBJ2-1,CASSFETSGTSNEQFF
TRBV5-4,TRBJ1-2,CASSLKGMINYGYTF
TRBV28,TRBJ2-2,CASSPHRLAANTGELFF
TRBV11-2,TRBJ2-2,CASSFPPGLSPGELFF
TRBV3-1/TRBV3-2,TRBJ2-7,CASSQELAGVGEQYF
TRBV19,TRBJ2-1,CASTDGVYNEQFF
TRBV28,TRBJ1-2,CASSPPGQGIGGYTF
TRBV5-1,TRBJ2-2,CASSLVIPGQGRDTGELFF
TRBV28,TRBJ2-3,CASTRRLVGADTQYF
TRBV11-2,TRBJ2-2,CASSFRTSGTGELFF
TRBV27,TRBJ2-7,CASSRQAYSYEQYF
TRBV15,TRBJ1-4,CATSRDPFRAEKLFF